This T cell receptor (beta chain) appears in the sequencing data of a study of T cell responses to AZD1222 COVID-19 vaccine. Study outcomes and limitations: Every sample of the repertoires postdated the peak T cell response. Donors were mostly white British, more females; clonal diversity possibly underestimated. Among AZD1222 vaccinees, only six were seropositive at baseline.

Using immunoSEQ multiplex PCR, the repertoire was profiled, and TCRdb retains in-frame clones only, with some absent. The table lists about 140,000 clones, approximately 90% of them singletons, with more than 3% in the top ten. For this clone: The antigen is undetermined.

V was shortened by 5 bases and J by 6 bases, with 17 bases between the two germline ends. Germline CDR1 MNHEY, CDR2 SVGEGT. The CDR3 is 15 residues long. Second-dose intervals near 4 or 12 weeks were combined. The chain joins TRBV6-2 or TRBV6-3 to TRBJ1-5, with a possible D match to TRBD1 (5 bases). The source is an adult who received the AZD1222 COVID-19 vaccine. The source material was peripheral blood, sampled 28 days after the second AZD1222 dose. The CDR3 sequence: CASSVPGFVGQPQHF. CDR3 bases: TGTGCCAGCAGTGTCCCAGGGTTTGTCGGTCAGCCCCAGCATTTT.